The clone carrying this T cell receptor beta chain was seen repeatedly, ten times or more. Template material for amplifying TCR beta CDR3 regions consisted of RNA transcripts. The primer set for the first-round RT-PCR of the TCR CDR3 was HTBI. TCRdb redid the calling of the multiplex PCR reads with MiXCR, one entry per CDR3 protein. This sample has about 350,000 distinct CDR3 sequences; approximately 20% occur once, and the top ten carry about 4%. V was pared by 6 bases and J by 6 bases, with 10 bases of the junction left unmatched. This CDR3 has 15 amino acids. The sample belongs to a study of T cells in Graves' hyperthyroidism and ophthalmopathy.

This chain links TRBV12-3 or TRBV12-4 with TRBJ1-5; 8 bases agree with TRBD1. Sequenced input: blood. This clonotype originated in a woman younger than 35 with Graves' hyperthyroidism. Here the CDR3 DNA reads TGTGCCAGCAGCCAGGGGGCCTGGGCAGGTCAGCCCCAGCATTTT. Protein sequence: CASSQGAWAGQPQHF.